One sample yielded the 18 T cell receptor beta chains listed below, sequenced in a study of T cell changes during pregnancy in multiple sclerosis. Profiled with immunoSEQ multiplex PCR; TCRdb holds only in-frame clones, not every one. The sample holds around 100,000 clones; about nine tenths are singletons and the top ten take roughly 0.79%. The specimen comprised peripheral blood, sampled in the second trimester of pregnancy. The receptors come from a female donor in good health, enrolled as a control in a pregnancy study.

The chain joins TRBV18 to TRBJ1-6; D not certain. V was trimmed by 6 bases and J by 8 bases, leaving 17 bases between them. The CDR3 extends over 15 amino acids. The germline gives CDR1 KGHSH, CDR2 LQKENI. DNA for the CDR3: TGTGCCAGCTCCCAGAAGGCTTCGCGGGATTCACCCCTCCACTTT. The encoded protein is CASSQKASRDSPLHF.

CDR3 nucleotides: TGTGCCATCAGTGAGTCTGCCAGGGGCTACACCTTC. This gives the protein CAISESARGYTF. The gene calls are TRBV10-3 and TRBJ1-2; D gene unclear. Deletions cut 0 bases from V and 8 bases from J, with 7 bases between. The CDR3 totals 12 residues. Germline V gene sequence: CDR1 ENHRY, CDR2 SYGVKD.

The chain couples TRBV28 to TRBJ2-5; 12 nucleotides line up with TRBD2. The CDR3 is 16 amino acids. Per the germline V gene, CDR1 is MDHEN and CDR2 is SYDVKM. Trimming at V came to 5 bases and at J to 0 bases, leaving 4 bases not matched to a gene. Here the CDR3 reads CASSGTSGLYQETQYF. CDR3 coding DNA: TGTGCCAGCAGTGGGACTAGCGGGTTGTACCAAGAGACCCAGTACTTC.

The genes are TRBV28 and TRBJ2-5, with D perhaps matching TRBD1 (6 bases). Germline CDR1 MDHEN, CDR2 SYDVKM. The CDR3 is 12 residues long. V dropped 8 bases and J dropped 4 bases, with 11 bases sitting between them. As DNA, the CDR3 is TGTGCCAGCCGTCTCAGGGGAGAGACCCAGTACTTC. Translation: CASRLRGETQYF. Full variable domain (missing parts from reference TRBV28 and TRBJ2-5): DVKVTQSSRYLVKRTGEKVFLECVQDMDHENMFWYRQDPGLGLRLIYFSYDVKMKEKGDIPEGYSVSREKKERFSLILESASTNQTSMYLCASRLRGETQYFGPGTRLLVL.

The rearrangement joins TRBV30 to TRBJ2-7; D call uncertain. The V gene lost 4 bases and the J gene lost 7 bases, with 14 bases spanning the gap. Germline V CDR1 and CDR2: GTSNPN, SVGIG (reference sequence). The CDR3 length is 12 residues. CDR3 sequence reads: CAWTPMGLEQYF. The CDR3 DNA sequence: TGTGCCTGGACCCCCATGGGCCTTGAGCAGTACTTC.

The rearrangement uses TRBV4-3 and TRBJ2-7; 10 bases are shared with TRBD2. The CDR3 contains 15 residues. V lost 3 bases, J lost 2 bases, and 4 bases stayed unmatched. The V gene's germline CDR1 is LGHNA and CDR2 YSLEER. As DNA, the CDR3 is TGCGCCAGCAGCCATACAACTAGCGGGGCCTACGAGCAGTACTTC. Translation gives CASSHTTSGAYEQYF.

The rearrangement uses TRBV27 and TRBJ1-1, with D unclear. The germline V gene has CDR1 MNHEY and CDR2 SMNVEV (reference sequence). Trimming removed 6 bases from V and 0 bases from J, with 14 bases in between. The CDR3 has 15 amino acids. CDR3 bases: TGTGCCAGCAGAATCTCGTTCAGGATGAACACTGAAGCTTTCTTT. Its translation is CASRISFRMNTEAFF.

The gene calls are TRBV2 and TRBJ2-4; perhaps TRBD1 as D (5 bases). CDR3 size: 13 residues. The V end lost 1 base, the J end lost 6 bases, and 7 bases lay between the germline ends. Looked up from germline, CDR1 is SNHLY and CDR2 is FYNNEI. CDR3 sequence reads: CASSEGQGNIQYF. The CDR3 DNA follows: TGTGCCAGCAGTGAAGGGCAGGGAAACATTCAGTACTTC.

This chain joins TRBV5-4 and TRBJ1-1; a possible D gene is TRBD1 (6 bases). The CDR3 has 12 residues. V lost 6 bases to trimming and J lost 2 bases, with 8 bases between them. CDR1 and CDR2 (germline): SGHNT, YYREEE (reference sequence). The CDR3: CASKQGNTEAFF. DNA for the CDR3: TGTGCCAGCAAACAGGGTAACACTGAAGCTTTCTTT. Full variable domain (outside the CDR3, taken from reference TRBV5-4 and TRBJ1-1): ETGVTQSPTHLIKTRGQQVTLRCSSQSGHNTVSWYQQALGQGPQFIFQYYREEENGRGNFPPRFSGLQFPNYSSELNVNALELDDSALYLCASKQGNTEAFFGQGTRLTVV.

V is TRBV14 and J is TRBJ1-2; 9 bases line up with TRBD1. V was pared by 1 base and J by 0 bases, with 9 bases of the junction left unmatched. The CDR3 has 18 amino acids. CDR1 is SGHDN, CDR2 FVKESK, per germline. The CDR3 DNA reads TGTGCCAGCAGCCAAGGATGGGACAGGGACTTAGCTAACTATGGCTACACCTTC. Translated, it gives CASSQGWDRDLANYGYTF.

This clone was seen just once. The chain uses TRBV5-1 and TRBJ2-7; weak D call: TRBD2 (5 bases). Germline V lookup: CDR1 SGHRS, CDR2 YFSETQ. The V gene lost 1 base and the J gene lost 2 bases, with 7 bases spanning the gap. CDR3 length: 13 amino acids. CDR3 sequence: CASSLRDTYEQYF. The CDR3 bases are TGCGCCAGCAGCTTGCGGGATACCTACGAGCAGTACTTC. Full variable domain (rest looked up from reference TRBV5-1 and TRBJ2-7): KAGVTQTPRYLIKTRGQQVTLSCSPISGHRSVSWYQQTPGQGLQFLFEYFSETQRNKGNFPGRFSGRQFSNSRSEMNVSTLELGDSALYLCASSLRDTYEQYFGPGTRLTVT.

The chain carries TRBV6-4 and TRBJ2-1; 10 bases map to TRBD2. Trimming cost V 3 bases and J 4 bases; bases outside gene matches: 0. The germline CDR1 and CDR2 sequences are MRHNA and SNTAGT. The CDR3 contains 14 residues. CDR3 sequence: CASSEAGGYNEQFF. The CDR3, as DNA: TGTGCCAGCAGTGAAGCGGGAGGGTACAATGAGCAGTTCTTC.

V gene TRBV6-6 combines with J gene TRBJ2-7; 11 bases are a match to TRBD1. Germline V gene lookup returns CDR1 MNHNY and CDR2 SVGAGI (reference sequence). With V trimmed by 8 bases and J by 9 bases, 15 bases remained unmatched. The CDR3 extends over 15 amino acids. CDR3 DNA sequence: TGTGCCAGCCCCGATAGAGGGACAGGGGGAAAGGGGCAGTACTTC. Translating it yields CASPDRGTGGKGQYF.

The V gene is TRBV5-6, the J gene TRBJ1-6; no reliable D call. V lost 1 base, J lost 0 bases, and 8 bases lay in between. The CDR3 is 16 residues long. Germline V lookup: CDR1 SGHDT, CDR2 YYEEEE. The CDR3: CASSLSHGSYNSPLHF. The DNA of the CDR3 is TGTGCCAGCAGCTTGAGTCACGGCTCCTATAATTCACCCCTCCACTTT.

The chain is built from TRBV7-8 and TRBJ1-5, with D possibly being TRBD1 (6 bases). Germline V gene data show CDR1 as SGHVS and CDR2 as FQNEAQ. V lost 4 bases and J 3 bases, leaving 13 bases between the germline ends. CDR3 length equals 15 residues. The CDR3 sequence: CASSSGQTFNQPQHF. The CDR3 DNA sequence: TGTGCCAGCAGCTCCGGACAGACATTCAATCAGCCCCAGCATTTT.

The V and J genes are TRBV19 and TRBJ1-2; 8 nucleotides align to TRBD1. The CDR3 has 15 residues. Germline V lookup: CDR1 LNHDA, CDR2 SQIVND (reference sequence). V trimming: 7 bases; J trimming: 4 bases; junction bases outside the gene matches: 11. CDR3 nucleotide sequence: TGTGCCAGTACCACGGCAGGGGGCGACGGCTATGGCTACACCTTC. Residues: CASTTAGGDGYGYTF.

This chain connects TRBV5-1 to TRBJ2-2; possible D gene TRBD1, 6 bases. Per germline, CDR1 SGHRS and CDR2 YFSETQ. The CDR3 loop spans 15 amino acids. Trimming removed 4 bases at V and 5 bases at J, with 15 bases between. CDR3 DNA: TGCGCCAGCAGCCCCGAACGTCAGGGGACCGGGGAGCTGTTTTTT. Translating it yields CASSPERQGTGELFF.

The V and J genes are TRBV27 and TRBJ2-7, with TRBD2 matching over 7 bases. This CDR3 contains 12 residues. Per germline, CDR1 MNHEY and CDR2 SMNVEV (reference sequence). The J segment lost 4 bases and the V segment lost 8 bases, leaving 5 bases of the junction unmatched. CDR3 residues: CASGPGGYEQYF. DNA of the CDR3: TGTGCCAGCGGCCCGGGGGGTTACGAGCAGTACTTC.